This TCR beta chain was sequenced for a study of OX40 agonist ivuxolimab in advanced cancers. The V gene's germline CDR1 is SGHAT and CDR2 FQNNGV. V lost 5 bases, J lost 8 bases, and 14 bases stayed unmatched. The CDR3 length is 16 residues. Here immunoSEQ multiplex PCR was the method, and the copy in TCRdb shows in-frame clones only, minus some. The sample includes about 58,000 clones, 85% to 90% of them seen just once. The chain has TRBV11-2 and TRBJ1-2; TRBD1 aligns across 10 bases. The receptor was derived from an adult with an advanced solid tumor such as melanoma, head and neck, liver or kidney cancer. The specimen comprised CD4+ or CD8+ T cells sorted from blood, sampled in a trial of the OX40 agonist ivuxolimab. The CDR3 loop is CASSPRPGQGGGGYTF. The CDR3 DNA reads TGTGCCAGCAGCCCGCGCCCCGGACAGGGGGGAGGAGGCTACACCTTC.